The 15 T cell receptor beta chains listed next were all sequenced from one sample in a study of cytomegalovirus exposure and HLA in healthy donors (dated by TCRdb to about 2017). Library preparation used the immunoSEQ multiplex PCR assay. For the multiplex PCR, a mixture combining 60 forward primers for TCR Vbeta segments and 13 reverse primers for TCR Jbeta segments was used. TCRdb obtained this table from immuneACCESS and retained in-frame rearrangements with V and J assigned. These tables miss some clones; where compared with another copy, unresolved V genes account for less than half of the shortfall, and the remainder is unexplained. This sample is represented by 200,000 to 250,000 clones; roughly 80% of them were singletons. Approximately 0.22% of the sample is held by the ten biggest clonotypes. The sample comprised PBMCs. The origin of the receptors is a girl aged 2 to 9 in good health and CMV-seronegative.

The chain combines TRBV5-1 with TRBJ2-3, with 11 bases that match TRBD2. The V and J ends lost 0 bases and 2 bases, in that order; junction bases with no gene match: 8. Germline CDR1 SGHRS, CDR2 YFSETQ. The CDR3 is made up of 18 amino acids. The DNA for the CDR3 is TGCGCCAGCAGCTTGGACTCTGGGACTAGCGGATTCACAGATACGCAGTATTTT. Its protein is CASSLDSGTSGFTDTQYF. The variable domain in full, completed from reference TRBV5-1 and TRBJ2-3, reads KAGVTQTPRYLIKTRGQQVTLSCSPISGHRSVSWYQQTPGQGLQFLFEYFSETQRNKGNFPGRFSGRQFSNSRSEMNVSTLELGDSALYLCASSLDSGTSGFTDTQYFGPGTRLTVL.

The chain is built from TRBV5-6 and TRBJ2-2, with 15 bases lining up with TRBD2. The CDR3 has 19 residues. J lost 5 bases, V lost 3 bases, and 11 bases had no gene match. Germline CDR1 is SGHDT and CDR2 is YYEEEE. CDR3 residues: CASSYPVGLAGGLTGELFF. The DNA for the CDR3 is TGTGCCAGCAGCTATCCCGTGGGACTAGCGGGAGGTCTAACCGGGGAGCTGTTTTTT. The variable domain in full, completed from reference TRBV5-6 and TRBJ2-2, reads DAGVTQSPTHLIKTRGQQVTLRCSPKSGHDTVSWYQQALGQGPQFIFQYYEEEERQRGNFPDRFSGHQFPNYSSELNVNALLLGDSALYLCASSYPVGLAGGLTGELFFGEGSRLTVL.

The rearrangement links TRBV2 to TRBJ1-2; the D gene is possibly TRBD1 (6 bases). Germline CDR1 SNHLY, CDR2 FYNNEI. The CDR3 runs 14 residues. Trimming removed 1 base from V and 0 bases from J, with 6 bases in between. CDR3 loop: CASSEGTANYGYTF. CDR3 bases: TGTGCCAGCAGTGAAGGGACAGCTAACTATGGCTACACCTTC. Based on the CDR3 plus reference TRBV2 and TRBJ1-2, the full variable domain is EPEVTQTPSHQVTQMGQEVILRCVPISNHLYFYWYRQILGQKVEFLVSFYNNEISEKSEIFDDQFSVERPDGSNFTLKIRSTKLEDSAMYFCASSEGTANYGYTFGSGTRLTVV.

This chain links TRBV6-5 with TRBJ1-5; 7 bases are a match to TRBD1. The germline gives CDR1 MNHEY, CDR2 SVGAGI. Germline trimming cut 6 bases from V and 6 bases from J; bases unmatched to any gene: 8. This CDR3 region has 14 residues. CDR3 in amino acids: CASSFTGASQPQHF. CDR3 DNA sequence: TGTGCCAGCAGCTTCACAGGGGCGAGTCAGCCCCAGCATTTT.

The rearrangement uses TRBV9 and TRBJ1-3, with a tentative D call TRBD1 (6 bases). The V end lost 4 bases, the J end lost 0 bases, and 11 bases lay between the germline ends. The CDR3 runs to 15 residues. CDR1 is SGDLS and CDR2 is YYNGEE in the germline V gene. CDR3 loop: CASSTQTGSGNTIYF. In DNA, the CDR3 is TGTGCCAGCAGCACCCAGACAGGCTCTGGAAACACCATATATTTT. Together with reference TRBV9 and TRBJ1-3, the CDR3 gives the full variable domain: DSGVTQTPKHLITATGQRVTLRCSPRSGDLSVYWYQQSLDQGLQFLIQYYNGEERAKGNILERFSAQQFPDLHSELNLSSLELGDSALYFCASSTQTGSGNTIYFGEGSWLTVV.

V is TRBV4-1 and J is TRBJ2-5, with D possibly being TRBD1 (6 bases). The length of the CDR3 is 14 residues. Per germline, CDR1 MGHRA and CDR2 YSYEKL. V dropped 1 base and J dropped 4 bases, with 10 bases sitting between them. This CDR3 reads CASSQGQGRETQYF. CDR3 nucleotide sequence: TGCGCCAGCAGCCAAGGGCAGGGGAGAGAGACCCAGTACTTC.

The genes are TRBV30 and TRBJ2-2; no reliable D call. This CDR3 spans 14 amino acids. In germline, CDR1 is GTSNPN, CDR2 SVGIG (reference sequence). Trimming removed 2 bases at V and 3 bases at J, with 10 bases between. The CDR3 is CAWSRSDYTGELFF. The CDR3 DNA is TGTGCCTGGAGTAGGAGCGACTACACCGGGGAGCTGTTTTTT. Using reference TRBV30 and TRBJ2-2 for the parts outside the CDR3, the full variable domain is SQTIHQWPATLVQPVGSPLSLECTVEGTSNPNLYWYRQAAGRGLQLLFYSVGIGQISSEVPQNLSASRPQDRQFILSSKKLLLSDSGFYLCAWSRSDYTGELFFGEGSRLTVL.

The rearrangement uses TRBV7-9 and TRBJ2-5; D is perhaps TRBD2 (6 bases). V was cut by 4 bases and J by 2 bases, with 17 bases left in between. The CDR3 runs 16 residues. Germline V gene data show CDR1 as SEHNR and CDR2 as FQNEAQ (reference sequence). The CDR3 region has the DNA TGTGCCAGCAGCTCGCTCGTCGGGAGTGTTCAAGAGACCCAGTACTTC. Protein sequence: CASSSLVGSVQETQYF.

For this clone: The same CDR3 arises from other DNA sequences in this sample as well. The chain has TRBV4-1 and TRBJ2-1; 8 nucleotides match TRBD1. V was clipped by 4 bases and J by 4 bases; unmatched bases: 3. The CDR3 contains 14 residues. Germline CDR1 MGHRA, CDR2 YSYEKL. In DNA, the CDR3 is TGCGCCAGCAGCCCCGGGACAGGATACAATGAGCAGTTCTTC. This translates into CASSPGTGYNEQFF.

The chain links TRBV4-1 to TRBJ2-3; 9 nucleotides align to TRBD2. Trimming took 0 bases from V and 5 from J; bases not matched to a gene: 6. The CDR3 contains 16 residues. Germline-derived CDR1 and CDR2 are MGHRA and YSYEKL. DNA of the CDR3: TGCGCCAGCAGCCAAGAAGTAGCGGGGGCCTTAGATACGCAGTATTTT. Protein sequence: CASSQEVAGALDTQYF.

The chain combines TRBV7-9 with TRBJ1-1; 7 positions agree with TRBD1. There are 16 residues in the CDR3. The germline gives CDR1 SEHNR, CDR2 FQNEAQ (reference sequence). V lost 5 bases, J lost 2 bases, and 11 bases stayed unmatched. The CDR3 here is CASSLGTGTANTEAFF. The CDR3 DNA is TGTGCCAGCAGCCTTGGAACCGGGACAGCAAACACTGAAGCTTTCTTT.

The chain joins TRBV4-1 to TRBJ2-5, with a weak D call TRBD1 (6 bases). The V and J ends lost 0 bases and 1 base respectively, with 15 bases between them. The CDR3 runs to 17 residues. Germline V gene sequence: CDR1 MGHRA, CDR2 YSYEKL. The CDR3 sequence is CASSQEFEGDPQETQYF. In DNA, the CDR3 is TGCGCCAGCAGCCAAGAGTTTGAGGGGGACCCCCAAGAGACCCAGTACTTC.

The rearrangement links TRBV19 to TRBJ1-2; 10 nucleotides align to TRBD1. Germline V gene lookup returns CDR1 LNHDA and CDR2 SQIVND (reference sequence). V lost 4 bases to trimming and J lost 4 bases; unmatched junction nucleotides: 6. This CDR3 comprises 15 residues. In DNA, the CDR3 is TGTGCCAGTAGTACCGGGACAGGGGCTTTCTATGGCTACACCTTC. This encodes CASSTGTGAFYGYTF.

This clone was seen only a few times. V usage is TRBV7-9 and J usage is TRBJ1-5; D perhaps matches TRBD1 (5 bases). The germline V gene has CDR1 SEHNR and CDR2 FQNEAQ (reference sequence). CDR3 size: 12 residues. Trimming stripped 6 bases from V and 11 bases from J, with 14 bases between. CDR3 region: CASRTDSSSQHF. In nucleotides, the CDR3 is TGTGCCAGCAGAACAGACAGCTCATCCCAGCATTTT.

V is TRBV12-5 and J is TRBJ2-3, with TRBD2 matching over 8 bases. Germline V lookup: CDR1 LGHNT, CDR2 FRNRAP. The CDR3 loop spans 17 amino acids. V gave up 1 base and J gave up 3 bases; unmatched junction bases: 9. For the CDR3, the DNA is TGTGCTAGTGGTTTGGGGACCGGGGGGGCCAGGACAGATACGCAGTATTTT. Its translation: CASGLGTGGARTDTQYF.